The source of this TCR beta chain is a study of technical replicates of blood from a few donors. Data came from immunoSEQ multiplex PCR; TCRdb stores just in-frame clones and leaves some out. This table has tens of thousands of clones, more than 85% appearing once. Trimming took 0 bases from V and 3 from J; bases not matched to a gene: 17. The CDR3 length is 19 residues. Germline V gene sequence: CDR1 SGHVS, CDR2 FQNEAQ. Sequencing was performed on T cells isolated from PBMCs. This chain connects TRBV7-8 to TRBJ2-7, with 7 bases fitting TRBD2. This clonotype originated in a human donor in good health. Some clones in this sample may be carry-over from other donors' samples. The CDR3 is CASSLAMGFSGGSFYEQYF. In DNA form, the CDR3 reads TGTGCCAGCAGCTTAGCAATGGGGTTTAGTGGCGGGAGTTTCTACGAGCAGTACTTC.